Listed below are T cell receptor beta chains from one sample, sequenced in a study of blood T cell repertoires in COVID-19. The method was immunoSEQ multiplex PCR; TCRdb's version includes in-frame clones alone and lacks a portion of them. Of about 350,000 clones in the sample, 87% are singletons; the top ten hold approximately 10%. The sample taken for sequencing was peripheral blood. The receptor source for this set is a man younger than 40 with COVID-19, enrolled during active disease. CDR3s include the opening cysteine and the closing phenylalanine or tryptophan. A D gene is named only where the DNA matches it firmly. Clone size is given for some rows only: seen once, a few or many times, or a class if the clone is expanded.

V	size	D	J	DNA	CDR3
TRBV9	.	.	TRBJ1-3	TGTGCCAGCAGCCCTAGGGGACTCCGGGGGGCTGGAAACACCATATATTTT	CASSPRGLRGAGNTIYF
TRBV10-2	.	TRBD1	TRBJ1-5	TGCGCCAGCACCGGGACAGATTTGGGCAATCAGCCCCAGCATTTT	CASTGTDLGNQPQHF
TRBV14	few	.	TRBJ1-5	TGTGCCAGCAGCCAAGTTGAACAGTCGAATCAGCCCCAGCATTTT	CASSQVEQSNQPQHF
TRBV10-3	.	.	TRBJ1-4	TGTGCCATCAGCCCGACAGGAGGAAATGAAAAACTGTTTTTT	CAISPTGGNEKLFF
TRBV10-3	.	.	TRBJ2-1	TGTGCCATCAGCTCCGGTCGAGCGGGGTTCTTC	CAISSGRAGFF
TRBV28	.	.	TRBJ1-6	TGTGCCAGCAGTCCGGCAGCGATTTCACCCCTCCACTTT	CASSPAAISPLHF
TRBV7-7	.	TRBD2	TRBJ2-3	TGTGCCAGCAGCTTAAACCCTTGGCGGGAGGGCACAGATACGCAGTATTTT	CASSLNPWREGTDTQYF
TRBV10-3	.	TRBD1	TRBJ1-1	TGTGCCACCCTGAGTAGACAGGGGCGCACTGAAGCTTTCTTT	CATLSRQGRTEAFF
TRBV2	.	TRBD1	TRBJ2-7	TGTGCCAGCAGTTTACAGGGGGACATCGCCTACGAGCAGTACTTC	CASSLQGDIAYEQYF
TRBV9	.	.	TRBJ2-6	TGTGCCAGCAGCAGCTACTCCCTTTTCTCTGGGGCCAACGTCCTGACTTTC	CASSSYSLFSGANVLTF
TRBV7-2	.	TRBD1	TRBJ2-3	TGTGCCAGCAGCCCCCGGGGACAGGCCAGGGATACGCAGTATTTT	CASSPRGQARDTQYF
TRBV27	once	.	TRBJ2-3	TGTGCCAGCAGTCCGTACACAGGGAAGGACACAGATACGCAGTATTTT	CASSPYTGKDTDTQYF
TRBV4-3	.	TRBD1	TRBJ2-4	TGCGCCAGCAGCCAAGAGACAGGGAAAGGGGCCAAAAACATTCAGTACTTC	CASSQETGKGAKNIQYF
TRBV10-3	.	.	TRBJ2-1	TGTGCCATCAGTGAGGTAACAGGGCTTGAGCAGTTCTTC	CAISEVTGLEQFF
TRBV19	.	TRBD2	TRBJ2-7	TGTGCCAGTAACTCTCTTAGCCGAACCTTAAGGGGAGGGCACACCTACGAGCAGTACTTC	CASNSLSRTLRGGHTYEQYF
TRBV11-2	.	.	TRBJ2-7	TGTGCCAGCAGCCCCGGGGCCTACGAGCAGTACTTC	CASSPGAYEQYF
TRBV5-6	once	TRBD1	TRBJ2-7	TGTGCCAGCAGCTTGGGGTGGGACAGGCCCTACGAGCAGTACTTC	CASSLGWDRPYEQYF
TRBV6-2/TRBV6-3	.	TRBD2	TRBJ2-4	TGTGCCAGCAGCTATATTAGCGGGAGTATGAACATTCAGTACTTC	CASSYISGSMNIQYF
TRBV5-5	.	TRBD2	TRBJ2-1	TGTGCCAGCAGCTTGGGCGGGGGGGCCGTGAATGAGCAGTTCTTC	CASSLGGGAVNEQFF
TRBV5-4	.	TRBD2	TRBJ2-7	TGTGCCAGCAGCTCTTCTAGCGGGAAGGACGAGCAGTACTTC	CASSSSSGKDEQYF
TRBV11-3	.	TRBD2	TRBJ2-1	TGTGCCAGCAGCCCCTATAGCGGGGGGGCCGGGAATGAGCAGTTCTTC	CASSPYSGGAGNEQFF
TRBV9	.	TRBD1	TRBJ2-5	TGTGCCAGCAGCCACCGGACAGGGCTATTGGGGCAAGAGACCCAGTACTTC	CASSHRTGLLGQETQYF
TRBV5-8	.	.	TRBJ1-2	TGTGCCAGCACCGGACAGCTTAACTATGGCTACACCTTC	CASTGQLNYGYTF
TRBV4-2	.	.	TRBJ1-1	TGTGCCAGCAGCCAAGAGAAGGAATGGGGCATGGGCACTGAAGCTTTCTTT	CASSQEKEWGMGTEAFF
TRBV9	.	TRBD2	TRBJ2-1	TGTGCCAGCAGCGTAGCTTTCCGGGGGGTTGAGCAGTTCTTC	CASSVAFRGVEQFF
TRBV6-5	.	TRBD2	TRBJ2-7	TGTGCCAGCCCCGGGGGGGGGCGCAGAGCCTACGAGCAGTACTTC	CASPGGGRRAYEQYF
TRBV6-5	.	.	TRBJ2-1	TGTGCCAGCAGACACGAAAGCAGGGATCTGCAAAAGCAGTTCTTC	CASRHESRDLQKQFF
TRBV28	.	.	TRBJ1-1	TGTGCCAGCAGTCCACAACAGGGACCAGAAGCTTTCTTT	CASSPQQGPEAFF
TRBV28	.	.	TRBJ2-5	TGTGCCAGCAGTCTAGGGGGGAGGGAAGAGACCCAGTACTTC	CASSLGGREETQYF
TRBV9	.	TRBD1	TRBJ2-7	TGTGCCAGCAGCGTGACCGGGACAGCTAGCTCCTACGAGCAGTACTTC	CASSVTGTASSYEQYF
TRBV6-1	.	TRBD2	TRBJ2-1	TGTGCCAGCAGTGAACCGGGGGGCTCCTACAATGAGCAGTTCTTC	CASSEPGGSYNEQFF
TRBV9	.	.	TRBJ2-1	TGTGCCAGCAGCGGCGCCGGAGGGACCTACAATGAGCAGTTCTTC	CASSGAGGTYNEQFF
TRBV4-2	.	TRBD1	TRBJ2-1	TGTGCCAGCAGCCAAGGGGACAGACGGACAGGGCGCAATGAGCAGTTCTTC	CASSQGDRRTGRNEQFF
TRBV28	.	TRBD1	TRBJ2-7	TGTGCCAGCAGTGAGTCCGGGACAGGGAACTACGAGCAGTACTTC	CASSESGTGNYEQYF
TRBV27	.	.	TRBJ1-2	TGTGCCAGCAGTTTATCCCAAGGAGGGGGCTACACCTTC	CASSLSQGGGYTF
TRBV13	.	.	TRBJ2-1	TGTGCCAGCAGCTTCGGACTACTAGCCTACAATGAGCAGTTCTTC	CASSFGLLAYNEQFF
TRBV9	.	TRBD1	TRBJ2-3	TGTGCCAGCAGCGAGAGAGGGGACAGGGCGCCAGATACGCAGTATTTT	CASSERGDRAPDTQYF
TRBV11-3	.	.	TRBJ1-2	TGTGCCAGCAGCCGGGGGGGGACAAGTCCCTATGGCTACACCTTC	CASSRGGTSPYGYTF
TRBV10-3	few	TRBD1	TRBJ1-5	TGTGCCATCAGCGACAGGGGTCATCAGCCCCAGCATTTT	CAISDRGHQPQHF
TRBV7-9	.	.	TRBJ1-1	TGTGCCAGCAGCTTAGCGGGACACCTCAACACTGAAGCTTTCTTT	CASSLAGHLNTEAFF
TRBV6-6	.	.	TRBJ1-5	TGTGCCAGCAGTTACTCCCACGGAGGGAGCAATCAGCCCCAGCATTTT	CASSYSHGGSNQPQHF
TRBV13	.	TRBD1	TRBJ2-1	TGTGCCAGCAGCTTAAGCCCTCTCACAGGGGGGACCTACAATGAGCAGTTCTTC	CASSLSPLTGGTYNEQFF
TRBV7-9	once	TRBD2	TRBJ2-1	TGTGCCAGCAGCCCCAAACTAGCGGGAGGGAACAATGAGCAGTTCTTC	CASSPKLAGGNNEQFF
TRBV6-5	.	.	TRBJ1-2	TGTGCCAGCAGTTACTTTAGGAGCAGGGGCTATGGCTACACCTTC	CASSYFRSRGYGYTF
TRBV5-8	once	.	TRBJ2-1	TGTGCCAGCAGCTCCCGGGGACACAAGCAGTTCTTC	CASSSRGHKQFF
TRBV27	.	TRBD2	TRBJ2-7	TGTGCCAGCAGTCTGACTAGCCTATCCTACGAGCAGTACTTC	CASSLTSLSYEQYF
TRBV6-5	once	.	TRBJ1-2	TGTGCCAGCGGATTGAGGCCAGAGCGCGACGGCTACACCTTC	CASGLRPERDGYTF